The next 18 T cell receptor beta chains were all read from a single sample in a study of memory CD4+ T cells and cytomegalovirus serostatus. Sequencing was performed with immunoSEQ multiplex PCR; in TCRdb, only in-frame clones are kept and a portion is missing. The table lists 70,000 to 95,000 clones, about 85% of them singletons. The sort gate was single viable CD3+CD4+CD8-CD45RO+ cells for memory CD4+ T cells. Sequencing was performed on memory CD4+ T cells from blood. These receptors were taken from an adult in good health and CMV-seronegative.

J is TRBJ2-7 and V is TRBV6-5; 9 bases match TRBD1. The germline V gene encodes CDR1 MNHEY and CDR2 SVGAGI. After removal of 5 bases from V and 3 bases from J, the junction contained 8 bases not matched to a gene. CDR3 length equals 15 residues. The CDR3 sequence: CASSRTGAKSYEQYF. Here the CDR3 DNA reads TGTGCCAGCAGTCGGACAGGGGCGAAGAGCTACGAGCAGTACTTC.

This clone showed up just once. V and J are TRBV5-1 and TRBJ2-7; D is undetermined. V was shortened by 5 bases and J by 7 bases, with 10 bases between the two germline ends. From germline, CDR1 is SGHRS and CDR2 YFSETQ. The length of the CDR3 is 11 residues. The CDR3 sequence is CASSFATEQYF. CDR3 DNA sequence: TGCGCCAGCAGTTTCGCGACTGAGCAGTACTTC.

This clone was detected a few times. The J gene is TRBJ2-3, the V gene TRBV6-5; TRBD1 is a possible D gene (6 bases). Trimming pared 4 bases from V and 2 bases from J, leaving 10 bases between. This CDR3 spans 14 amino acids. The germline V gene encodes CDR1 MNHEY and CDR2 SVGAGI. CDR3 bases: TGTGCCAGCAGTTCAGGACAGAACACAGATACGCAGTATTTT. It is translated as CASSSGQNTDTQYF.

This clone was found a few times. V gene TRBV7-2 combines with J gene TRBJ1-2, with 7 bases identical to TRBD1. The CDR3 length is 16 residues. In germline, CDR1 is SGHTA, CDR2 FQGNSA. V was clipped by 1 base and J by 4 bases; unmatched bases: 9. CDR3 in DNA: TGTGCCAGCAGCTTAGACCGACAGGGAGGTATCTATGGCTACACCTTC. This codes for CASSLDRQGGIYGYTF.

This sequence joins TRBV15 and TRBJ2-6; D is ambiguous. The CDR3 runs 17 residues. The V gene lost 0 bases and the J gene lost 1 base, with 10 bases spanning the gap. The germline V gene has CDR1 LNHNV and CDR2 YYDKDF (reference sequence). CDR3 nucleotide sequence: TGTGCCACCAGCAGAGATCTGTTGGGGTCTGGGGCCAACGTCCTGACTTTC. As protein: CATSRDLLGSGANVLTF.

The CDR3 nucleotides read TGTGCCAGCAGCGTAGCCGGACTAGCGGGGGGATCAGATACGCAGTATTTT. Translated: CASSVAGLAGGSDTQYF. This chain uses TRBV9 with TRBJ2-3; 14 positions match TRBD2. The CDR3 loop spans 17 amino acids. V lost 0 bases, J lost 4 bases, and 4 bases stayed unmatched. Germline CDR1 reads SGDLS; CDR2 reads YYNGEE.

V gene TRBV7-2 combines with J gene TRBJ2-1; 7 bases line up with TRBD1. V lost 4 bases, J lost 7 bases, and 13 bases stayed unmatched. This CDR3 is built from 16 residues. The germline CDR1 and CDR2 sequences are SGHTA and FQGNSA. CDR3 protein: CASSSMAGTVRNEQFF. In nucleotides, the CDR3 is TGTGCCAGCAGCTCCATGGCCGGGACAGTTAGGAATGAGCAGTTCTTC.

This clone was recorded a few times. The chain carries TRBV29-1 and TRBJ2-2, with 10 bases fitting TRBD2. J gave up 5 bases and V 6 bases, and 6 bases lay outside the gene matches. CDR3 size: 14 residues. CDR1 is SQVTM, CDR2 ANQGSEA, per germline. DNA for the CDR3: TGCAGCGTGCCTACTAGCGGGGAAACCGGGGAGCTGTTTTTT. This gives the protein CSVPTSGETGELFF.

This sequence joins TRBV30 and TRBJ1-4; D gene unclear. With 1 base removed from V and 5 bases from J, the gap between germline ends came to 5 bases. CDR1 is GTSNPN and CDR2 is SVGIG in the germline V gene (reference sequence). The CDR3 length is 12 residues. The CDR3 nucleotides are TGTGCCTGGAGTGGCATGAATGAAAAACTGTTTTTT. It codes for CAWSGMNEKLFF.

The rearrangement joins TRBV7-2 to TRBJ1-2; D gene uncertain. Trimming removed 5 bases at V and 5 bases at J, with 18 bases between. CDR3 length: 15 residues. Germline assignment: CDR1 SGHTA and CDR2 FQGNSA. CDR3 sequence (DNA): TGTGCCAGCAGCCAAGACTTTGGGCCCGGATATGGCTACACCTTC. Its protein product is CASSQDFGPGYGYTF. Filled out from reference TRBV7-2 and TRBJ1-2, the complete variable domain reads GAGVSQSPSNKVTEKGKDVELRCDPISGHTALYWYRQSLGQGLEFLIYFQGNSAPDKSGLPSDRFSAERTGGSVSTLTIQRTQQEDSAVYLCASSQDFGPGYGYTFGSGTRLTVV.

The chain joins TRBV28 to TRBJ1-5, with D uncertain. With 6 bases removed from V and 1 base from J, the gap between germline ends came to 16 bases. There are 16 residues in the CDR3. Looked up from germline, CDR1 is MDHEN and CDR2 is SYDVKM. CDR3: CASRSKSRFSNQPQHF. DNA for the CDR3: TGTGCCAGCAGATCCAAATCGAGGTTCAGCAATCAGCCCCAGCATTTT.

The CDR3 here is CASSDQGYGYTF. In DNA, the CDR3 is TGCGCCAGCAGTGATCAGGGCTATGGCTACACCTTC. The genes are TRBV10-2 and TRBJ1-2, with D possibly matching TRBD1 (5 bases). The CDR3 covers 12 residues. Germline-derived CDR1 and CDR2 are WSHSY and SAAADI. The ends were cut back, 3 bases at V and 4 bases at J, with 6 bases in the middle.

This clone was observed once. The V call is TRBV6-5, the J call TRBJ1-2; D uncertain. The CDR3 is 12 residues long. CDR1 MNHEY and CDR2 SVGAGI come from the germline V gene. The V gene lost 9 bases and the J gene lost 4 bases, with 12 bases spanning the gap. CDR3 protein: CASHKGIYGYTF. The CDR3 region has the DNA TGTGCCAGTCATAAAGGGATCTATGGCTACACCTTC.

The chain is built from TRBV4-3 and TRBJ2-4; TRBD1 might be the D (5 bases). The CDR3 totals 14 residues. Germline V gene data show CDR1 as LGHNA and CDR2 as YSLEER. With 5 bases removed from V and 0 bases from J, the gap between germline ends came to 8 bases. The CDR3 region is CASSARVAKNIQYF. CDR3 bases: TGCGCCAGCAGCGCCAGGGTAGCCAAAAACATTCAGTACTTC.

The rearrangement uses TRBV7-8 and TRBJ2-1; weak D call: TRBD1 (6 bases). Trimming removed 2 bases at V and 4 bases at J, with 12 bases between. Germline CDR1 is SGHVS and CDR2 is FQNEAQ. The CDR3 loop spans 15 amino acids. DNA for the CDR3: TGTGCCAGCAGCTTACCCGTGACAGGATACAATGAGCAGTTCTTC. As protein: CASSLPVTGYNEQFF. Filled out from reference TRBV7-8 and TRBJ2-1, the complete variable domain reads GAGVSQSPRYKVAKRGQDVALRCDPISGHVSLFWYQQALGQGPEFLTYFQNEAQLDKSGLPSDRFFAERPEGSVSTLKIQRTQQEDSAVYLCASSLPVTGYNEQFFGPGTRLTVL.

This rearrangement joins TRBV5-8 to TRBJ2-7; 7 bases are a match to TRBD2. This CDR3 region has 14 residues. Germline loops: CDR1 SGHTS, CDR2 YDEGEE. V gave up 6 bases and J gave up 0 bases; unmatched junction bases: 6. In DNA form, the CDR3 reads TGTGCCAGCATCCTCAGGACTAGCTCCTACGAGCAGTACTTC. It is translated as CASILRTSSYEQYF.

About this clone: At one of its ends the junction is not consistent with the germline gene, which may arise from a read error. The CDR3 sequence: CASGDTLGTEAFF. CDR3 DNA: TGTGCCAGCGGTGACACCCTGGGCACTGAAGCTTTCTTT. V gene TRBV6-1 combines with J gene TRBJ1-1; D not resolved. This CDR3 is built from 13 residues. CDR1 is MNHNS, CDR2 SASEGT, per germline.

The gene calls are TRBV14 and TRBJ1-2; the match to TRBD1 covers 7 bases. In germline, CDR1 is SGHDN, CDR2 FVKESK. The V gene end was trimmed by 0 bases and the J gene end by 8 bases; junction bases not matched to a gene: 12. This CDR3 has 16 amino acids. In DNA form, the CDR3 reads TGTGCCAGCAGCCAAGATTTGGGACAGCGGACGGGGGGCTACACCTTC. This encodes CASSQDLGQRTGGYTF.